This T cell receptor (beta chain) was found in a study of breast tumors, draining lymph nodes, adjacent tissues. Findings of the study overall: Data fit most tumor T cells coming from lymph node, expanding in tumor. Luminal-like breast cancer showed significantly greater tumor-nontumor repertoire similarity than basal-like breast cancer did.

This clonotype was recorded at least ten times. Its specificity is unknown. Via MiXCR, TCRdb re-called the multiplex PCR reads, giving one row per CDR3 protein. The repertoire consists of fewer than 250,000 distinct CDR3 sequences, with 32% occurring once and the leading ten covering roughly 1.3%. The CDR3 runs 14 residues. Trimming stripped 4 bases from V and 5 bases from J, with 15 bases between. CDR1 GTSNPN and CDR2 SVGIG come from the germline V gene (reference sequence). Breast cancer patients provided tissue from their axillary draining lymph nodes. The rearrangement uses TRBV30 and TRBJ2-1; TRBD2 is a possible D gene (5 bases). This TCR was sampled from a female donor with breast cancer. Some clones in this sample may be carry-over from other donors' samples. The sequenced sample consisted of axillary lymph node tissue. The CDR3: CAWTGSSINNEQFF. Here the CDR3 DNA reads TGTGCCTGGACGGGGTCTAGCATTAACAATGAGCAGTTCTTC. Full variable domain (remainder filled in from reference TRBV30 and TRBJ2-1): SQTIHQWPATLVQPVGSPLSLECTVEGTSNPNLYWYRQAAGRGLQLLFYSVGIGQISSEVPQNLSASRPQDRQFILSSKKLLLSDSGFYLCAWTGSSINNEQFFGPGTRLTVL.